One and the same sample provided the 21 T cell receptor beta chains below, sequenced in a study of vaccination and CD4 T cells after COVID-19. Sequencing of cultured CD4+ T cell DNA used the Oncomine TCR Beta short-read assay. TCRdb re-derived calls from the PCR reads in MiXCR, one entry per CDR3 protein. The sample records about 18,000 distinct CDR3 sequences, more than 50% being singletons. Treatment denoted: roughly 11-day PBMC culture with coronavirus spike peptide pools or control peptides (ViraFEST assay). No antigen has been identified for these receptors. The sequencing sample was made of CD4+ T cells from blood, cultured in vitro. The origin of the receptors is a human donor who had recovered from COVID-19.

CDR3 nucleotides: TGTGCCAGCAGCTTAGATCCAGGGGGCTACGCTGAAGCTTTCTTT. Residues: CASSLDPGGYAEAFF. The chain recombines TRBV11-2 with TRBJ1-1, with 8 bases aligning to TRBD1. This CDR3 is 15 amino acids long. V trimming: 0 bases; J trimming: 6 bases; junction bases outside the gene matches: 6. Germline V lookup: CDR1 SGHAT, CDR2 FQNNGV.

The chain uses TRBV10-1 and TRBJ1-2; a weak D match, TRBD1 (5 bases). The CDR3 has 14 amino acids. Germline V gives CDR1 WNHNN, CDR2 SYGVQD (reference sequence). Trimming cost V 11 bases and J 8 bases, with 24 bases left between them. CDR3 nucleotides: TGCGCCGGGTGTGTGGGGCGCCCGGGAGGAGGCTACACCTTC. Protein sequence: CAGCVGRPGGGYTF.

Here the CDR3 DNA reads TGTGCCAGCAGCTTAGGGGGTAGCGGGAGCCTCTACGAGCAGTACTTC. Residues: CASSLGGSGSLYEQYF. The gene calls are TRBV7-8 and TRBJ2-7; 9 positions agree with TRBD2. This CDR3 region has 16 residues. Germline values: CDR1 SGHVS, CDR2 FQNEAQ. Trimming took 1 base from V and 3 from J; bases not matched to a gene: 7. The entire variable domain, with the rest obtained from reference TRBV7-8 and TRBJ2-7, is as follows: GAGVSQSPRYKVAKRGQDVALRCDPISGHVSLFWYQQALGQGPEFLTYFQNEAQLDKSGLPSDRFFAERPEGSVSTLKIQRTQQEDSAVYLCASSLGGSGSLYEQYFGPGTRLTVT.

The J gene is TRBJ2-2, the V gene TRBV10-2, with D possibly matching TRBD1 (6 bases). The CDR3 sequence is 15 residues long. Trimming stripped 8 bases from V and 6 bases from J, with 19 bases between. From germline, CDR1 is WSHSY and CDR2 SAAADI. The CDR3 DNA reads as TGCGCCAGCCACAAAGGGACACTGATAGCCGGGGAGCTGTTTTTT. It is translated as CASHKGTLIAGELFF.

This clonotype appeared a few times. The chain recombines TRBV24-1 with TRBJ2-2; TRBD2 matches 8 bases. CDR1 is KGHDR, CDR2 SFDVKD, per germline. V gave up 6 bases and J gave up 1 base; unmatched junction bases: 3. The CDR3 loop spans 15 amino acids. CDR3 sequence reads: CATSLTSVNTGELFF. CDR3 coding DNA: TGTGCCACCAGTCTGACTAGCGTGAACACCGGGGAGCTGTTTTTT.

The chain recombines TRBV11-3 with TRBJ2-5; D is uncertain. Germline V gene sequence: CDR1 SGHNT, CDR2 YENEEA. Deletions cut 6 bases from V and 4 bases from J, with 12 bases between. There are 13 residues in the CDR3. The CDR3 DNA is TGTGCCAGCAGGCGGTCCTCGTCAGAGACCCAGTACTTC. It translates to CASRRSSSETQYF.

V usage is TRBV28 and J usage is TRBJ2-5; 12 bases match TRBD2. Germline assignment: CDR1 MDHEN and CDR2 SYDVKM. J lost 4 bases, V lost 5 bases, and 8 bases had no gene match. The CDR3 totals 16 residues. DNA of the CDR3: TGTGCCAGCAGTCCTCCGACTAGCGGGAGCAGAGAGACCCAGTACTTC. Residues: CASSPPTSGSRETQYF.

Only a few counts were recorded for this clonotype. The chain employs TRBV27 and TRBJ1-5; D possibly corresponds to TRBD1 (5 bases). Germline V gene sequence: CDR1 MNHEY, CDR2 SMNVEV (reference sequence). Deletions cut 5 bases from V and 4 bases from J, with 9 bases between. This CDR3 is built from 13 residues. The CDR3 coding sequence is TGTGCCAGCAGTCGACAGTCGAATCAGCCCCAGCATTTT. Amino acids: CASSRQSNQPQHF.

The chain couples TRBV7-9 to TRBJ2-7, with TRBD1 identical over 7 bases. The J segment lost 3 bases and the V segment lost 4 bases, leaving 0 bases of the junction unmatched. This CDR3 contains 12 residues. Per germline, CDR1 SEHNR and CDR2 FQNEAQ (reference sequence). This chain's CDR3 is CASSWDSYEQYF. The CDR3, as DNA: TGTGCCAGCAGCTGGGACAGCTACGAGCAGTACTTC.

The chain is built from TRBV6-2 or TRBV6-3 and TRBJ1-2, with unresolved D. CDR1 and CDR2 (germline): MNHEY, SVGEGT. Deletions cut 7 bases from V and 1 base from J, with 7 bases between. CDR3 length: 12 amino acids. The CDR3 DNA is TGTGCCAGCACAGCCGGTAACTATGGCTACACCTTC. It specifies CASTAGNYGYTF.

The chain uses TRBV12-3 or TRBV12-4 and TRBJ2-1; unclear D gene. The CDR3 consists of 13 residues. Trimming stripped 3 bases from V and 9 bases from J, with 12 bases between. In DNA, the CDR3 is TGTGCCAGCAGTTTGAGCTCCACACTTGAGCAGTTCTTC. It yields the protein CASSLSSTLEQFF.

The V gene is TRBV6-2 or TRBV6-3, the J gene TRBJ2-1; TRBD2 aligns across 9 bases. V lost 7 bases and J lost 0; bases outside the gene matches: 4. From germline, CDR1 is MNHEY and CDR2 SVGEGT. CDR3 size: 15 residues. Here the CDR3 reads CASIDSGSSYNEQFF. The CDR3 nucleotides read TGTGCCAGCATCGATAGCGGGAGCTCCTACAATGAGCAGTTCTTC.

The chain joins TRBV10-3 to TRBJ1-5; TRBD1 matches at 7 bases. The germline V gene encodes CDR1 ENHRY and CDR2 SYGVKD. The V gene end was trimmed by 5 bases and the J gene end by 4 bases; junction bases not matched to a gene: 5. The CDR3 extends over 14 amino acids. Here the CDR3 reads CAISRQGWNQPQHF. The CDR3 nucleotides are TGTGCCATCAGTAGACAGGGTTGGAATCAGCCCCAGCATTTT.

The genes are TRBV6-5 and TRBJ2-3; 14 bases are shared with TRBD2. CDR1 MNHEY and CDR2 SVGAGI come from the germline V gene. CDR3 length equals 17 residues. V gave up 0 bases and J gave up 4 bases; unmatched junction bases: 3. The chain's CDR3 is CASSYSGLAGAADTQYF. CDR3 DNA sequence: TGTGCCAGCAGTTACTCGGGACTAGCGGGAGCCGCAGATACGCAGTATTTT.

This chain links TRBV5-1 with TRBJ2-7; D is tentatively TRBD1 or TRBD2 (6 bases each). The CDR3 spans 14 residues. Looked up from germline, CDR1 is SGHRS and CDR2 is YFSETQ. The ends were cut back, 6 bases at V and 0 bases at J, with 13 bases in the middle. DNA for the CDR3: TGCGCCAGCACCGGCCGGGGGCTCTCCTACGAGCAGTACTTC. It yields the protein CASTGRGLSYEQYF. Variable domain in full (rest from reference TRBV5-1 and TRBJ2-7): KAGVTQTPRYLIKTRGQQVTLSCSPISGHRSVSWYQQTPGQGLQFLFEYFSETQRNKGNFPGRFSGRQFSNSRSEMNVSTLELGDSALYLCASTGRGLSYEQYFGPGTRLTVT.

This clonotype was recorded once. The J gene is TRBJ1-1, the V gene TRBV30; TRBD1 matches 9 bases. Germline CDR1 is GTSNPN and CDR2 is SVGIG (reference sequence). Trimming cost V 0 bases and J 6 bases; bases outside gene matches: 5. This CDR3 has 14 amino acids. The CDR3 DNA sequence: TGTGCCTGGAGTGTACAGGGGGCTCGGGCTGAAGCTTTCTTT. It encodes CAWSVQGARAEAFF.

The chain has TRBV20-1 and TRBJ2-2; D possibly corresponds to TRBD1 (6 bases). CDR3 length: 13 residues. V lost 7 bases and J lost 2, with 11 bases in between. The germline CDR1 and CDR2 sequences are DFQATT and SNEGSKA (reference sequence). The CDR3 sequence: CSGLQGNTGELFF. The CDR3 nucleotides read TGCAGTGGTCTACAGGGTAACACCGGGGAGCTGTTTTTT.

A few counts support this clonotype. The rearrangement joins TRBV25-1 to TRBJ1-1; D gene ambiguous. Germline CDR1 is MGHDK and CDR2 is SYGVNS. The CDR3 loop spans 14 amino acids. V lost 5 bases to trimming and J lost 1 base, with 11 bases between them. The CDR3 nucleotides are TGTGCCAGCAGTCCCCAAGGTGGGAACACTGAAGCTTTCTTT. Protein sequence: CASSPQGGNTEAFF.

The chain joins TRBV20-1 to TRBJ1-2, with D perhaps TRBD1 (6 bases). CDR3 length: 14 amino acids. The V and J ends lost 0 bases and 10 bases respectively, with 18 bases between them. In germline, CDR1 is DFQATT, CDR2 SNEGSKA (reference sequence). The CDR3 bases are TGCAGTGCTAGAGATTGGGGGCAGCGGCCCACCTACACCTTC. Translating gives CSARDWGQRPTYTF.

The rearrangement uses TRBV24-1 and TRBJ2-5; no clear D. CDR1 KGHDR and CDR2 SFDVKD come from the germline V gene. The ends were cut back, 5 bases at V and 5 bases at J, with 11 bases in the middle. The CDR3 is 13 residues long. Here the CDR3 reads CATSGPDGETQYF. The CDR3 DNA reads TGTGCCACCAGTGGACCCGATGGGGAGACCCAGTACTTC.

In DNA, the CDR3 is TGTGCCAGCAGCCCTGACACCGGAGGGAGCACTGAAGCTTTCTTT. It codes for CASSPDTGGSTEAFF. The V and J genes are TRBV28 and TRBJ1-1, with D unclear. The CDR3 is 15 residues long. Germline V gives CDR1 MDHEN, CDR2 SYDVKM. With 6 bases removed from V and 4 bases from J, the gap between germline ends came to 18 bases.